These T cell receptor beta chains were read from a single sample in a study of vaccination and CD4 T cells after COVID-19. These TCRs' antigens remain unknown. One entry per CDR3 protein results from TCRdb running MiXCR on the PCR reads. The data contain over 15,000 distinct CDR3 sequences, roughly half of them singletons. Sequences were obtained from CD4+ T cells from blood, cultured in vitro. All receptors derive from a human donor who had recovered from COVID-19. Each CDR3 is given with its conserved first and last residue. The order of the fields is D gene, clone size, J gene, V gene, CDR3 protein, CDR3 DNA. A D gene is named only where the DNA matches it firmly. The listing skips clone size in some rows; elsewhere it reads once, few, many or a size class.

.	.	TRBJ1-2	TRBV7-2	CASSLGPSGYTF	TGTGCCAGCAGCTTAGGACCGTCGGGCTACACCTTC
.	.	TRBJ2-3	TRBV10-3	CAISESGAGTDTQYF	TGTGCCATCAGTGAGTCCGGGGCTGGCACAGATACGCAGTATTTT
.	few	TRBJ1-2	TRBV4-2	CASSPYRARNYGYTF	TGTGCCAGCAGCCCCTACAGGGCTCGCAACTATGGCTACACCTTC
TRBD1	.	TRBJ1-6	TRBV5-1	CASSSSGTGELALHF	TGCGCCAGCAGCTCGTCCGGGACAGGGGAATTGGCCCTCCACTTT
.	few	TRBJ2-7	TRBV20-1	CSAENSDRAYEQYF	TGCAGTGCCGAGAATTCGGACCGAGCCTACGAGCAGTACTTC
.	.	TRBJ2-7	TRBV6-5	CASSYLRDVNHEQYF	TGTGCCAGCAGTTACCTCCGGGACGTCAACCACGAGCAGTACTTC
.	.	TRBJ1-1	TRBV20-1	CSARWTANTEAFF	TGCAGTGCTCGTTGGACAGCGAACACTGAAGCTTTCTTT
.	few	TRBJ2-2	TRBV20-1	CSASLLRGRTGELFF	TGCAGTGCTAGTCTCCTGAGGGGAAGGACCGGGGAGCTGTTTTTT
.	.	TRBJ2-1	TRBV4-1	CASSQAPSSYNEQFF	TGCGCCAGCAGCCAAGCACCCTCTTCCTACAATGAGCAGTTCTTC
TRBD1	.	TRBJ1-5	TRBV7-8	CASSLTGVFQPQHF	TGTGCCAGCAGCTTGACAGGGGTATTTCAGCCCCAGCATTTT
TRBD2	.	TRBJ2-7	TRBV20-1	CSALTSGRSYEQYF	TGCAGTGCTTTGACTAGCGGGAGGTCCTACGAGCAGTACTTC
TRBD1	.	TRBJ1-3	TRBV20-1	CSAREGTGGNTIYF	TGCAGTGCTAGAGAAGGGACAGGGGGAAACACCATATATTTT
.	.	TRBJ2-5	TRBV5-8	CASSRNRAALQETQYF	TGTGCCAGCAGCCGCAACCGAGCGGCCCTCCAAGAGACCCAGTACTTC
TRBD2	.	TRBJ2-3	TRBV24-1	CATSDGWASGRAHDTQYF	TGTGCCACCAGTGATGGATGGGCTAGCGGGAGGGCACATGATACGCAGTATTTT
.	.	TRBJ2-1	TRBV27	CASSYRSSWSYNEQFF	TGTGCCAGCAGTTATCGGTCTAGTTGGTCCTACAATGAGCAGTTCTTC
TRBD1	.	TRBJ1-2	TRBV6-1	CASRTQGRNVYMGTGDYGYTF	TGTGCCAGCAGGACACAGGGGCGCAACGTTTACATGGGGACGGGGGATTATGGCTACACCTTC
.	.	TRBJ1-1	TRBV7-3	CASSPGQFELGTEAFF	TGTGCCAGCAGTCCTGGACAATTCGAACTGGGGACTGAAGCTTTCTTT
.	.	TRBJ2-2	TRBV10-3	CAISESIVTGELFF	TGTGCCATCAGTGAGTCGATAGTTACCGGGGAGCTGTTTTTT
TRBD2	.	TRBJ2-5	TRBV20-1	CSARDTLAAETQYF	TGCAGTGCTAGAGATACCCTAGCGGCAGAGACCCAGTACTTC